These 25 T cell receptor beta chains share one sample of origin, sequenced in a study of cytomegalovirus exposure and HLA in healthy donors. 60 Vbeta and 13 Jbeta primers were used in PCR. Only in-frame clones appear in the TCRdb table, and some are missing; sequencing was by immunoSEQ multiplex PCR. The data hold hundreds of thousands of clones, with around 79% observed a single time. The sample taken for sequencing was PBMCs. The receptors stem from a girl aged 2-10 years in good health and CMV-seronegative.

The chain joins TRBV30 to TRBJ2-5; 9 nucleotides line up with TRBD1. The J call is uncertain, as TRBJ2-7 better fits the DNA end. From germline, CDR1 is GTSNPN and CDR2 SVGIG (reference sequence). The CDR3 has 14 amino acids. The CDR3 protein is CAWTPGQGLGEQYF. CDR3 nucleotides: TGTGCCTGGACTCCGGGACAGGGCCTCGGCGAGCAGTACTTC.

V gene TRBV29-1 combines with J gene TRBJ2-1; possible D gene TRBD2, 6 bases. CDR3 size: 13 residues. The germline V and J ends were trimmed by 2 bases and 12 bases, with 17 bases remaining between them. The germline CDR1 and CDR2 sequences are SQVTM and ANQGSEA. For the CDR3, the DNA is TGCAGCGTTGAACCAGCGGGCGCCTCAAGGCAGTTCTTC. It codes for CSVEPAGASRQFF.

The chain is built from TRBV2 and TRBJ2-5, with D possibly matching TRBD2 (5 bases). Germline CDR1 is SNHLY and CDR2 is FYNNEI. V was clipped by 11 bases and J by 7 bases, with 23 bases between them. CDR3 length: 14 amino acids. This CDR3 is CARNKGLDGGTQYF. The CDR3 DNA is TGTGCCCGCAACAAAGGACTGGATGGTGGGACCCAGTACTTC.

The table lists this clone with a count of one. This chain uses TRBV9 with TRBJ1-6; D possibly corresponds to TRBD1 (6 bases). Trimming removed 3 bases at V and 2 bases at J, with 9 bases between. Germline V gene lookup returns CDR1 SGDLS and CDR2 YYNGEE. This CDR3 has 15 residues. CDR3 loop: CASSDRDTYNSPLHF. Here the CDR3 DNA reads TGTGCCAGCAGCGATCGGGACACCTATAATTCACCCCTCCACTTT.

The chain carries TRBV14 and TRBJ1-1; weak D call: TRBD1 (5 bases). Between the trimmed V and J ends, which lost 1 base and 8 bases, there was a span of 8 bases. Germline CDR1 SGHDN, CDR2 FVKESK. This CDR3 region has 12 residues. The CDR3 protein is CASSQGTREAFF. CDR3 coding DNA: TGTGCCAGCAGCCAAGGGACACGAGAAGCTTTCTTT.

This clone was observed a few times. This CDR3 is also generated by other DNA sequences in the sample. This chain joins TRBV13 and TRBJ2-3; D remains unclear. CDR3 size: 12 residues. From germline, CDR1 is PRHDT and CDR2 FYEKMQ (reference sequence). The germline V and J ends were trimmed by 5 bases and 3 bases, with 6 bases remaining between them. CDR3 loop: CASSPSTDTQYF. As DNA, the CDR3 is TGTGCCAGCAGCCCATCAACAGATACGCAGTATTTT.

As concerns this clone: Other DNA sequences of this sample code for an identical CDR3. The chain combines TRBV5-1 with TRBJ1-3, with 7 bases lining up with TRBD1. Germline V gene sequence: CDR1 SGHRS, CDR2 YFSETQ. The V gene end was trimmed by 0 bases and the J gene end by 4 bases; junction bases not matched to a gene: 4. There are 15 residues in the CDR3. The CDR3 reads CASSLEGASGNTIYF. In nucleotides, the CDR3 is TGCGCCAGCAGCTTGGAGGGGGCATCGGGAAACACCATATATTTT.

The CDR3 spells CASSSSTEEQYF. The CDR3 coding sequence is TGTGCCAGCAGCTCTTCGACAGAGGAGCAGTACTTC. The chain carries TRBV13 and TRBJ2-7; D perhaps matches TRBD1 (5 bases). The CDR3 covers 12 residues. Trimming stripped 4 bases from V and 7 bases from J, with 11 bases between. Germline V gives CDR1 PRHDT, CDR2 FYEKMQ (reference sequence).

This chain joins TRBV19 and TRBJ2-1, with 7 bases identical to TRBD2. CDR3 length: 14 residues. Germline assignment: CDR1 LNHDA and CDR2 SQIVND (reference sequence). V shed 9 bases and J 4 bases; nucleotides not matched to a gene: 9. CDR3: CASTALSGYNEQFF. CDR3 in DNA: TGTGCCAGCACGGCCCTTAGCGGGTACAATGAGCAGTTCTTC. Looking up the rest from reference TRBV19 and TRBJ2-1 gives the full variable domain: DGGITQSPKYLFRKEGQNVTLSCEQNLNHDAMYWYRQDPGQGLRLIYYSQIVNDFQKGDIAEGYSVSREKKESFPLTVTSAQKNPTAFYLCASTALSGYNEQFFGPGTRLTVL.

The J gene is TRBJ1-2, the V gene TRBV4-2; a possible D gene is TRBD1 (6 bases). The CDR3 has 16 amino acids. Germline lookup yields CDR1 LGHNA and CDR2 YNFKEQ. V was clipped by 5 bases and J by 5 bases, with 21 bases between them. Written as DNA, the CDR3 is TGTGCCAGCAGCGTGCCCGAAAGGACAGTTTTGTATGGCTACACCTTC. It encodes CASSVPERTVLYGYTF.

The chain recombines TRBV29-1 with TRBJ1-2; D not certain. The germline V and J ends were trimmed by 2 bases and 8 bases, with 15 bases remaining between them. The germline V gene has CDR1 SQVTM and CDR2 ANQGSEA. The CDR3 has 13 residues. The CDR3 loop reads CSVETRWSGGYTF. Here the CDR3 DNA reads TGCAGCGTTGAAACCCGGTGGTCCGGGGGCTACACCTTC.

CDR3 amino acids: CASSQDKGLAGAPTDTQYF. In DNA, the CDR3 is TGTGCCAGCAGCCAAGATAAGGGACTAGCGGGTGCCCCCACAGATACGCAGTATTTT. This sequence joins TRBV4-2 and TRBJ2-3, with 12 bases fitting TRBD2. Germline CDR1 LGHNA, CDR2 YNFKEQ. The J segment lost 2 bases and the V segment lost 0 bases, leaving 9 bases of the junction unmatched. This CDR3 is 19 amino acids long.

J is TRBJ1-2 and V is TRBV4-1; 7 nucleotides line up with TRBD1. V shed 2 bases and J 7 bases; nucleotides not matched to a gene: 10. Per the germline V gene, CDR1 is MGHRA and CDR2 is YSYEKL. The CDR3 length is 15 residues. The CDR3 loop reads CASSQPARQGAGYTF. CDR3 DNA sequence: TGCGCCAGCAGCCAACCGGCTCGACAGGGCGCTGGCTACACCTTC.

The rearrangement links TRBV5-3 to TRBJ2-7; possibly TRBD1 for D (6 bases). TRBV5-3 is filed as an ORF, its function uncertain. The CDR3 consists of 16 residues. V lost 9 bases and J 2 bases, leaving 24 bases between the germline ends. The CDR3 protein is CATGGHRDTSAYEQYF. CDR3 bases: TGTGCCACCGGTGGGCACCGGGACACCTCAGCCTACGAGCAGTACTTC.

This chain links TRBV5-1 with TRBJ2-2; TRBD1 might be the D (5 bases). Germline V gives CDR1 SGHRS, CDR2 YFSETQ. V was clipped by 4 bases and J by 0 bases, with 10 bases between them. This CDR3 spans 15 amino acids. CDR3 in DNA: TGCGCCAGCAGCCCAAGGACATCGAACACCGGGGAGCTGTTTTTT. It yields the protein CASSPRTSNTGELFF.

CDR3 sequence reads: CASSYSKRGGIDTQYF. CDR3 nucleotides: TGTGCCAGCAGTTACTCTAAGCGGGGCGGAATAGATACGCAGTATTTT. The chain joins TRBV6-5 to TRBJ2-3; 7 positions match TRBD2. Germline V gene sequence: CDR1 MNHEY, CDR2 SVGAGI. The length of the CDR3 is 16 residues. J gave up 5 bases and V 0 bases, and 8 bases lay outside the gene matches.

The chain has TRBV5-1 and TRBJ2-7; 8 bases fit TRBD1. Trimming at V came to 3 bases and at J to 3 bases, leaving 8 bases not matched to a gene. The CDR3 is 15 amino acids. Germline CDR1 is SGHRS and CDR2 is YFSETQ. The DNA of the CDR3 is TGCGCCAGCAGCTCTTCAGGGGGCGCCGGCTACGAGCAGTACTTC. Protein: CASSSSGGAGYEQYF.

On this clone: Other DNA sequences in this sample translate to the same CDR3. The chain links TRBV6-1 to TRBJ2-2, with a possible D match to TRBD2 (6 bases). The CDR3 is made up of 14 amino acids. The V end lost 6 bases, the J end lost 5 bases, and 13 bases lay between the germline ends. Germline V gene lookup returns CDR1 MNHNS and CDR2 SASEGT. The CDR3 is CASRWEERTGELFF. The CDR3 DNA sequence: TGTGCCAGCAGGTGGGAGGAGCGTACCGGGGAGCTGTTTTTT.

CDR3 residues: CAWNLHGTAGNIQYF. The CDR3 bases are TGTGCCTGGAACCTACATGGGACAGCGGGAAACATTCAGTACTTC. The chain employs TRBV30 and TRBJ2-4, with D possibly being TRBD1 (7 bases). Trimming shortened V by 4 bases and J by 6 bases, and 19 bases separated the two germline ends. Germline loops: CDR1 GTSNPN, CDR2 SVGIG (reference sequence). The CDR3 totals 15 residues.

The chain is built from TRBV7-7 and TRBJ2-1; 11 nucleotides align to TRBD2. CDR3 length equals 15 residues. Losses at the gene ends were 6 bases for V and 5 bases for J; bases not matched to a gene: 6. Looked up from germline, CDR1 is SSHAT and CDR2 is FNYEAQ (reference sequence). The CDR3 DNA sequence: TGTGCCAGCAGGTTTAGCGGGAGGGAGAACAATGAGCAGTTCTTC. It is translated as CASRFSGRENNEQFF.

Notes on this clone: Other DNA sequences in this sample translate to the same CDR3. The chain recombines TRBV7-6 with TRBJ2-5, with D perhaps TRBD1 (5 bases). This CDR3 has 13 residues. V was cut by 0 bases and J by 5 bases, with 7 bases left in between. In germline, CDR1 is SGHVS, CDR2 FNYEAQ. The CDR3 reads CASSLAGRETQYF. CDR3 coding DNA: TGTGCCAGCAGCTTAGCGGGGCGGGAGACCCAGTACTTC.

This chain's CDR3 is CASSPTNVQPQHF. The CDR3 DNA reads as TGTGCCAGCTCACCGACAAATGTTCAGCCCCAGCATTTT. The V call is TRBV18, the J call TRBJ1-5; D ambiguous. CDR3 length: 13 residues. Germline CDR1 and CDR2: KGHSH and LQKENI. Trimming shortened V by 3 bases and J by 6 bases, and 9 bases separated the two germline ends.

This clone has only one observation. V gene TRBV10-3 combines with J gene TRBJ2-3, with 8 bases that match TRBD1. The CDR3 runs 15 residues. V was pared by 3 bases and J by 5 bases, with 7 bases of the junction left unmatched. Germline lookup yields CDR1 ENHRY and CDR2 SYGVKD. CDR3 loop: CAISDETGVIDTQYF. The CDR3 DNA reads TGTGCCATCAGTGATGAGACAGGGGTGATAGATACGCAGTATTTT.

The V call is TRBV19, the J call TRBJ2-3; 10 positions match TRBD1. Germline-derived CDR1 and CDR2 are LNHDA and SQIVND (reference sequence). J lost 10 bases, V lost 6 bases, and 10 bases had no gene match. The CDR3 contains 14 residues. CDR3 in amino acids: CASSPGQGLGAQYF. The CDR3 nucleotides are TGTGCCAGTAGCCCGGGACAGGGGTTGGGTGCGCAGTATTTT.

This clone came up once. CDR3 DNA: TGTGCCAGCAGGTCACAGGGGGCCCGCGAGCAGTACTTC. It yields the protein CASRSQGAREQYF. The chain combines TRBV5-4 with TRBJ2-7; 9 bases are shared with TRBD1. Per germline, CDR1 SGHNT and CDR2 YYREEE (reference sequence). V lost 5 bases to trimming and J lost 6 bases; unmatched junction nucleotides: 6. The CDR3 has 13 amino acids.